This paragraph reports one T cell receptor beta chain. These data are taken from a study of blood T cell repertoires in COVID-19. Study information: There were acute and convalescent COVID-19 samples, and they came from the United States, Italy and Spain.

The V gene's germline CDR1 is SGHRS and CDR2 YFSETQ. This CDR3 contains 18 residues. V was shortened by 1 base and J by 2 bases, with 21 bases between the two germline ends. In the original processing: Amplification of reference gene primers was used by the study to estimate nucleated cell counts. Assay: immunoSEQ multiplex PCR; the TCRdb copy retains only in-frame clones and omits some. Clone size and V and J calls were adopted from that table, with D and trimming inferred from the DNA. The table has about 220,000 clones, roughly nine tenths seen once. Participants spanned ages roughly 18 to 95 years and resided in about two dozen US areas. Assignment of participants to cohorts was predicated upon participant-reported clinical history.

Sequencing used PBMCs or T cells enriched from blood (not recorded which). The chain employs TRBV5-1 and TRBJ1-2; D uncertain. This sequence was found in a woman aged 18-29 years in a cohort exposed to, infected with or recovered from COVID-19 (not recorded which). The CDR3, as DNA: TGCGCCAGCAGCTTGTCATCCTCAACCCGGGGATTGAACTATGGCTACACCTTC. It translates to CASSLSSSTRGLNYGYTF.